The 20 T cell receptor beta chains presented below share a single source sample, sequenced in a study of T cells in tumors after PD-1 blockade. Data came from immunoSEQ multiplex PCR; TCRdb stores just in-frame clones and leaves some out. The sample contains tens of thousands of clones, about 74% of which appear only once. The sample consisted of PBMCs, taken after anti-PD-1 treatment. These TCRs come from a human donor with basal cell carcinoma.

The chain joins TRBV18 to TRBJ2-1; 7 nucleotides match TRBD2. The V gene's germline CDR1 is KGHSH and CDR2 LQKENI. V gave up 0 bases and J gave up 4 bases; unmatched junction bases: 9. This CDR3 is built from 17 residues. DNA for the CDR3: TGTGCCAGCTCACCACCCCTTGCGGGAGCACTATACAATGAGCAGTTCTTC. Protein sequence: CASSPPLAGALYNEQFF. Filled out from reference TRBV18 and TRBJ2-1, the complete variable domain reads NAGVMQNPRHLVRRRGQEARLRCSPMKGHSHVYWYRQLPEEGLKFMVYLQKENIIDESGMPKERFSAEFPKEGPSILRIQQVVRGDSAAYFCASSPPLAGALYNEQFFGPGTRLTVL.

This clone was recorded at least ten times. This chain connects TRBV6-5 to TRBJ2-2; D gene uncertain. CDR3 size: 14 residues. From germline, CDR1 is MNHEY and CDR2 SVGAGI. The V end was cut by 7 bases, the J end by 0 bases, with 9 bases between. DNA for the CDR3: TGTGCCAGCACCCAGTTTACGAACACCGGGGAGCTGTTTTTT. Its protein product is CASTQFTNTGELFF.

This chain joins TRBV7-8 and TRBJ1-1; TRBD1 might be the D (5 bases). The CDR3 is 14 amino acids. V lost 5 bases, J lost 6 bases, and 16 bases lay in between. The germline V gene encodes CDR1 SGHVS and CDR2 FQNEAQ. CDR3 sequence reads: CASSPRDLAAEAFF. The CDR3 DNA follows: TGTGCCAGCAGCCCTCGGGACCTAGCGGCTGAAGCTTTCTTT.

The rearrangement links TRBV29-1 to TRBJ1-6; TRBD1 agrees at 9 bases. CDR1 is SQVTM, CDR2 ANQGSEA, per germline. This CDR3 is 14 amino acids long. J was trimmed by 7 bases and V by 7 bases; bases with no gene match: 8. CDR3 nucleotides: TGCAGCGCCCGACAGGGGGAGTTAAATTCACCCCTCCACTTT. Translated: CSARQGELNSPLHF.

The chain's CDR3 is CASSQEGALNTGELFF. CDR3 nucleotide sequence: TGTGCCAGCAGCCAAGAGGGGGCGTTAAACACCGGGGAGCTGTTTTTT. The V gene is TRBV4-2, the J gene TRBJ2-2; D might be TRBD1 (6 bases). The germline gives CDR1 LGHNA, CDR2 YNFKEQ. Trimming removed 0 bases at V and 2 bases at J, with 10 bases between. The CDR3 has 16 residues.

A few counts support this clone. The rearrangement links TRBV10-3 to TRBJ2-7; D perhaps matches TRBD2 (7 bases). V dropped 10 bases and J dropped 0 bases, with 13 bases sitting between them. The CDR3 has 13 amino acids. Germline V gene lookup returns CDR1 ENHRY and CDR2 SYGVKD. For the CDR3, the DNA is TGTGCCACCGGCGGGGGCCACTCCTACGAGCAGTACTTC. Translation: CATGGGHSYEQYF.

The rearrangement uses TRBV5-1 and TRBJ2-3; maybe TRBD2 (6 bases). Germline V CDR1 and CDR2: SGHRS, YFSETQ. V gave up 1 base and J gave up 7 bases, with 10 bases separating them. This CDR3 has 13 amino acids. This chain's CDR3 is CASSLTGEYTQYF. DNA for the CDR3: TGCGCCAGCAGCTTGACGGGGGAGTATACGCAGTATTTT.

V and J are TRBV19 and TRBJ1-2, with D perhaps matching TRBD1 (6 bases). Trimming removed 1 base from V and 8 bases from J, with 8 bases in between. The CDR3 sequence is 12 residues long. The germline V gene has CDR1 LNHDA and CDR2 SQIVND (reference sequence). CDR3 protein: CASSIGGQGYTF. CDR3 sequence (DNA): TGTGCCAGTAGTATAGGGGGGCAAGGCTACACCTTC.

The chain combines TRBV5-1 with TRBJ2-1; weak D call: TRBD2 (6 bases). V was pared by 3 bases and J by 5 bases, with 12 bases between. From germline, CDR1 is SGHRS and CDR2 YFSETQ. CDR3 length: 14 amino acids. CDR3 nucleotides: TGCGCCAGCAGCTATAGCGGCCGCAACAATGAGCAGTTCTTC. Amino acids: CASSYSGRNNEQFF.

The CDR3 nucleotides read TGTGCCAGCACCGGCCCGGGGTATAATTCACCCCTCCACTTT. It translates to CASTGPGYNSPLHF. This chain connects TRBV7-9 to TRBJ1-6; D is unclear. The germline V gene has CDR1 SEHNR and CDR2 FQNEAQ (reference sequence). The CDR3 has 14 amino acids. V lost 7 bases, J lost 4 bases, and 11 bases lay in between.

This clone was seen a single time. This rearrangement joins TRBV27 to TRBJ2-7, with 11 bases matching TRBD2. This CDR3 comprises 15 residues. Looked up from germline, CDR1 is MNHEY and CDR2 is SMNVEV (reference sequence). V shed 5 bases and J 2 bases; nucleotides not matched to a gene: 5. CDR3: CASSEIAGGPYEQYF. The DNA for the CDR3 is TGTGCCAGCAGTGAAATAGCGGGGGGGCCCTACGAGCAGTACTTC.

The rearrangement uses TRBV5-5 and TRBJ1-1, with D possibly being TRBD1 (5 bases). In germline, CDR1 is SGHKS, CDR2 YYEKEE (reference sequence). This CDR3 has 17 amino acids. V was clipped by 0 bases and J by 4 bases, with 19 bases between them. The CDR3 here is CASSLAEGWGKGTEAFF. CDR3 nucleotides: TGTGCCAGCAGCTTGGCCGAAGGTTGGGGCAAAGGCACTGAAGCTTTCTTT.

The CDR3 bases are TGTGCCAGCAGCCAACGGGTCCCTGTCCACGAGCAGTACTTC. Protein product: CASSQRVPVHEQYF. The rearrangement joins TRBV3-1 (or the pseudogene TRBV3-2) to TRBJ2-7, with no clear D. V lost 2 bases to trimming and J lost 5 bases, with 13 bases between them. The length of the CDR3 is 14 residues. The germline V gene has CDR1 LGHDT and CDR2 YNNKEL (reference sequence).

The table lists this clone with a count of one. The chain employs TRBV4-2 and TRBJ2-1; 8 bases match TRBD2. The CDR3 length is 15 residues. With 1 base clipped from V and 6 bases from J, the junction kept 5 bases outside the gene matches. CDR1 LGHNA and CDR2 YNFKEQ come from the germline V gene. CDR3 sequence (DNA): TGTGCCAGCAGCCAAGGCGACGGGGGGGCCAATGAGCAGTTCTTC. Its translation is CASSQGDGGANEQFF.

This clone was observed a few times. This same CDR3 is encoded by further DNA sequences in the sample. The chain is built from TRBV7-9 and TRBJ2-3, with 14 bases lining up with TRBD2. With V trimmed by 5 bases and J by 5 bases, 6 bases remained unmatched. The CDR3 is 16 residues long. CDR1 and CDR2 from the germline V gene are SEHNR and FQNEAQ (reference sequence). As DNA, the CDR3 is TGTGCCAGCAGCCTCGGACTAGCGGGGGGCCAAGATACGCAGTATTTT. It encodes CASSLGLAGGQDTQYF.

J is TRBJ2-1 and V is TRBV30; a weak D match, TRBD2 (5 bases). The ends were cut back, 3 bases at V and 9 bases at J, with 12 bases in the middle. The CDR3 loop spans 12 amino acids. Per the germline V gene, CDR1 is GTSNPN and CDR2 is SVGIG (reference sequence). The CDR3 nucleotides read TGTGCCTGGAGCTTACACGGGATTGAGCAGTTCTTC. It codes for CAWSLHGIEQFF.

The V call is TRBV7-9, the J call TRBJ2-5; 7 bases map to TRBD1. CDR1 and CDR2 from the germline V gene are SEHNR and FQNEAQ (reference sequence). Losses at the gene ends were 5 bases for V and 4 bases for J; bases not matched to a gene: 16. The CDR3 has 17 residues. CDR3 DNA sequence: TGTGCCAGCAGCCTCCCGGCGCAGGGGGAATTCGGAGAGACCCAGTACTTC. Amino acids: CASSLPAQGEFGETQYF.

The rearrangement joins TRBV19 to TRBJ2-3, with 11 bases fitting TRBD2. Germline CDR1 LNHDA, CDR2 SQIVND (reference sequence). The ends lost 10 bases at V and 0 bases at J; junction bases unmatched: 3. The CDR3 covers 14 residues. CDR3 nucleotides: TGTGCCACCTCTAGCGGGGGGAGCACAGATACGCAGTATTTT. Residues: CATSSGGSTDTQYF.

The chain has TRBV12-3 or TRBV12-4 and TRBJ2-3; D is undetermined. V lost 2 bases to trimming and J lost 9 bases, with 12 bases between them. The CDR3 spans 13 residues. The CDR3 spells CASSLTPLKTQYF. In DNA, the CDR3 is TGTGCCAGCAGTTTAACGCCCCTGAAGACGCAGTATTTT.

The chain is built from TRBV7-6 and TRBJ1-1, with D possibly being TRBD1 (5 bases). Germline CDR1 is SGHVS and CDR2 is FNYEAQ. This CDR3 is built from 15 residues. Trimming cost V 3 bases and J 1 base, with 12 bases left between them. The CDR3 nucleotides are TGTGCCAGCAGCTTGCAGGGAGGACGGAACACTGAAGCTTTCTTT. It specifies CASSLQGGRNTEAFF.